The 29 T cell receptor beta chains in this list originate from one sample, sequenced in a study of T-cell reconstitution after alpha-beta-depleted transplantation in children. During its preparation, the TCRbeta library received unique molecular identifiers. TCRdb ran MiXCR on the PCR reads and lists one entry per CDR3 protein. The table shows around 440,000 distinct CDR3 sequences, with 15% to 20% occurring only once. Here the sequenced sample was PBMCs, mostly from graft donor cells, taken 360 days after TCRalphabeta/CD19-depleted stem cell transplant. The receptor source for this set is a boy under two years old who had a stem cell transplant for Wiskott-Aldrich syndrome, so the T cells may come from the graft donor.

This clonotype was recorded a few times. The chain carries TRBV6-1 and TRBJ2-1; D not resolved. CDR1 is MNHNS and CDR2 is SASEGT in the germline V gene. The CDR3 runs 13 residues. V lost 6 bases to trimming and J lost 5 bases, with 11 bases between them. CDR3 in amino acids: CASRTDPHNEQFF. In nucleotides, the CDR3 is TGTGCCAGCAGGACTGACCCGCACAATGAGCAGTTCTTC.

The CDR3 protein is CARYEQFF. The DNA for the CDR3 is TGCGCCAGATATGAGCAGTTCTTC. The J gene is TRBJ2-1, the V gene TRBV4-3; D unresolved. The CDR3 extends over 8 amino acids. CDR1 and CDR2 from the germline V gene are LGHNA and YSLEER. Trimming took 9 bases from V and 8 from J, leaving 2 bases between them.

In this sample, this clonotype turned up a few times. V gene TRBV5-1 combines with J gene TRBJ1-1; perhaps TRBD1 as D (6 bases). The CDR3 is 13 residues long. Trimming pared 3 bases from V and 5 bases from J, leaving 11 bases between. Germline values: CDR1 SGHRS, CDR2 YFSETQ. The CDR3 loop reads CASSWGARTEAFF. The CDR3 region has the DNA TGCGCCAGCAGCTGGGGGGCTCGGACTGAAGCTTTCTTT. Complete variable domain (other parts from reference TRBV5-1 and TRBJ1-1): KAGVTQTPRYLIKTRGQQVTLSCSPISGHRSVSWYQQTPGQGLQFLFEYFSETQRNKGNFPGRFSGRQFSNSRSEMNVSTLELGDSALYLCASSWGARTEAFFGQGTRLTVV.

This clonotype was counted at least ten times. V and J are TRBV12-3 or TRBV12-4 and TRBJ2-3, with D maybe TRBD1 (6 bases). The length of the CDR3 is 16 residues. With 3 bases removed from V and 2 bases from J, the gap between germline ends came to 15 bases. Here the CDR3 reads CASSFWGHSFTDTQYF. Here the CDR3 DNA reads TGTGCCAGCAGTTTCTGGGGACATAGCTTCACAGATACGCAGTATTTT.

This clonotype was seen more than once but under ten times. The rearrangement joins TRBV15 to TRBJ2-5, with D possibly matching TRBD1 (5 bases). Germline-derived CDR1 and CDR2 are LNHNV and YYDKDF (reference sequence). V was shortened by 2 bases and J by 7 bases, with 14 bases between the two germline ends. This CDR3 has 14 amino acids. The CDR3 DNA sequence: TGTGCCACCAGCAGACCGCCCATCACAGGGACCCAGTACTTC. Protein sequence: CATSRPPITGTQYF.

This clonotype has only a few counts. The chain links TRBV7-9 to TRBJ2-5; 9 bases are shared with TRBD1. Trimming took 5 bases from V and 5 from J; bases not matched to a gene: 9. This CDR3 is 15 amino acids long. Germline CDR1 reads SEHNR; CDR2 reads FQNEAQ (reference sequence). The CDR3, as DNA: TGTGCCAGCAGCCTGGGACAGGGAGGAACGGAGACCCAGTACTTC. Its translation is CASSLGQGGTETQYF. The full variable domain, rest sourced from reference TRBV7-9 and TRBJ2-5, is DTGVSQNPRHKITKRGQNVTFRCDPISEHNRLYWYRQTLGQGPEFLTYFQNEAQLEKSRLLSDRFSAERPKGSFSTLEIQRTEQGDSAMYLCASSLGQGGTETQYFGPGTRLLVL.

The sample holds a few counts of this clonotype. This sequence joins TRBV7-9 and TRBJ1-2; D is unclear. Trimming took off 5 bases at V and 6 bases at J, with 16 bases between the two ends. This CDR3 has 14 amino acids. The germline V gene encodes CDR1 SEHNR and CDR2 FQNEAQ (reference sequence). CDR3 sequence (DNA): TGTGCCAGCAGCCTCCCCTGGATTGAGGATGGCTACACCTTC. It encodes CASSLPWIEDGYTF.

This clonotype has just a few counts. The rearrangement joins TRBV29-1 to TRBJ1-1; TRBD1 matches 8 bases. CDR1 is SQVTM, CDR2 ANQGSEA, per germline. V lost 7 bases and J lost 1; bases outside the gene matches: 11. The CDR3 runs 15 residues. CDR3 sequence: CSGEARGRWNTEAFF. CDR3 DNA sequence: TGCAGCGGTGAGGCCAGGGGGCGTTGGAACACTGAAGCTTTCTTT.

V is TRBV3-1 and J is TRBJ2-3; either TRBD1 or TRBD2 may supply D (5 bases each). The CDR3 covers 13 residues. V was pared by 4 bases and J by 8 bases, with 13 bases between. The V gene's germline CDR1 is LGHDT and CDR2 YNNKEL (reference sequence). CDR3 amino acids: CASSRPRDLTQYF. The CDR3 region has the DNA TGTGCCAGCAGCCGCCCCCGGGACCTTACGCAGTATTTT.

The CDR3 sequence is CATLNRDFTSGANVLTF. The CDR3 bases are TGTGCCACCTTAAACAGGGATTTTACGTCTGGGGCCAACGTCCTGACTTTC. V and J are TRBV2 and TRBJ2-6; possible D gene TRBD1, 6 bases. Trimming took off 10 bases at V and 1 base at J, with 20 bases between the two ends. The CDR3 contains 17 residues. Germline lookup yields CDR1 SNHLY and CDR2 FYNNEI.

J is TRBJ2-2 and V is TRBV7-6; TRBD2 agrees at 9 bases. The trim removed 2 bases at V and 4 bases at J, leaving 14 bases unmatched. The CDR3 has 19 amino acids. CDR1 SGHVS and CDR2 FNYEAQ come from the germline V gene. The CDR3 DNA is TGTGCCAGCAGCTTATTAAATCATATGCGGGAGGGCCCCACCGGGGAGCTGTTTTTT. It specifies CASSLLNHMREGPTGELFF.

The chain carries TRBV2 and TRBJ2-1, with TRBD2 matching over 7 bases. The V and J ends lost 4 bases and 15 bases, in that order; junction bases with no gene match: 3. The CDR3 spans 10 residues. Germline V gene lookup returns CDR1 SNHLY and CDR2 FYNNEI. DNA of the CDR3: TGTGCCAGCAGTGGGACTAGGGGGTTCTTC. Amino acids: CASSGTRGFF.

V gene TRBV4-2 combines with J gene TRBJ2-5; perhaps D is TRBD1 or TRBD2 (7 bases each). V was trimmed by 5 bases and J by 6 bases, leaving 16 bases between them. The CDR3 sequence is 14 residues long. Germline CDR1 LGHNA, CDR2 YNFKEQ. Here the CDR3 reads CASSAQGREKTQYF. DNA for the CDR3: TGTGCCAGCAGCGCACAGGGGCGGGAGAAGACCCAGTACTTC.

The V gene is TRBV18, the J gene TRBJ2-1; 10 nucleotides line up with TRBD1. Germline CDR1 reads KGHSH; CDR2 reads LQKENI. The V and J ends lost 0 bases and 9 bases, in that order; junction bases with no gene match: 8. This CDR3 has 16 residues. In DNA form, the CDR3 reads TGTGCCAGCTCACCACCGGCGACAGGGGGCTCGGGTGAGCAGTTCTTC. It specifies CASSPPATGGSGEQFF. Full variable domain (missing parts from reference TRBV18 and TRBJ2-1): NAGVMQNPRHLVRRRGQEARLRCSPMKGHSHVYWYRQLPEEGLKFMVYLQKENIIDESGMPKERFSAEFPKEGPSILRIQQVVRGDSAAYFCASSPPATGGSGEQFFGPGTRLTVL.

This clonotype was detected only a few times. V is TRBV12-3 or TRBV12-4 and J is TRBJ2-1; TRBD2 aligns across 10 bases. The CDR3 is 15 residues long. Trimming took 2 bases from V and 8 from J; bases not matched to a gene: 6. CDR3 nucleotides: TGTGCCAGCAGTTTAAAGTCTAGCGGGAGACATGAGCAGTTCTTC. This sequence encodes CASSLKSSGRHEQFF.

This chain connects TRBV5-6 to TRBJ2-5; 8 bases line up with TRBD1. The J segment lost 7 bases and the V segment lost 2 bases, leaving 10 bases of the junction unmatched. The CDR3 contains 15 residues. The V gene's germline CDR1 is SGHDT and CDR2 YYEEEE. CDR3 residues: CASSFRTGPRGTQYF. The CDR3 DNA reads as TGTGCCAGCAGCTTCAGGACAGGGCCCCGTGGGACCCAGTACTTC.

The chain uses TRBV28 and TRBJ1-1, with 11 bases fitting TRBD1. CDR1 and CDR2 from the germline V gene are MDHEN and SYDVKM. The trim removed 5 bases at V and 6 bases at J, leaving 20 bases unmatched. The CDR3 spans 19 residues. CDR3 sequence: CASSVSPSGTGGYYPEAFF. The CDR3 coding sequence is TGTGCCAGCAGTGTCTCGCCCTCCGGGACAGGGGGATACTATCCTGAAGCTTTCTTT.

This clonotype was counted only a few times. This chain links TRBV20-1 with TRBJ2-1; the match to TRBD2 covers 14 bases. Germline V gene lookup returns CDR1 DFQATT and CDR2 SNEGSKA (reference sequence). V lost 3 bases, J lost 0 bases, and 10 bases stayed unmatched. This CDR3 spans 19 amino acids. As DNA, the CDR3 is TGCAGTGCTAGCGGACTAGCGGGAGGCACGATGAGCTCCTACAATGAGCAGTTCTTC. Amino acid sequence: CSASGLAGGTMSSYNEQFF.

The V call is TRBV29-1, the J call TRBJ2-7; D remains ambiguous. Looked up from germline, CDR1 is SQVTM and CDR2 is ANQGSEA. The V end lost 4 bases, the J end lost 7 bases, and 11 bases lay between the germline ends. The CDR3 runs to 11 residues. For the CDR3, the DNA is TGCAGCGTTGGTGGATTGGGAGAGCAGTACTTC. As protein: CSVGGLGEQYF.

This clonotype showed up just a few times. The rearrangement uses TRBV27 and TRBJ2-3; TRBD2 is a possible D gene (6 bases). CDR3 length: 14 amino acids. V lost 4 bases and J lost 4, with 12 bases in between. The germline V gene has CDR1 MNHEY and CDR2 SMNVEV (reference sequence). In DNA, the CDR3 is TGTGCCAGCAGTTCGTCGGGAGTAGCAGATACGCAGTATTTT. Protein: CASSSSGVADTQYF.

V usage is TRBV5-1 and J usage is TRBJ2-1; 8 nucleotides line up with TRBD2. The germline V gene encodes CDR1 SGHRS and CDR2 YFSETQ. After removal of 6 bases from V and 7 bases from J, the junction contained 9 bases not matched to a gene. The CDR3 runs 14 residues. Written as DNA, the CDR3 is TGCGCCAGCACTAGGGGACTAGTTCTGAATGAGCAGTTCTTC. Translated, it gives CASTRGLVLNEQFF.

The chain employs TRBV6-5 and TRBJ2-5; D is unresolved. V gave up 7 bases and J gave up 7 bases, with 10 bases separating them. CDR3 size: 11 residues. Germline-derived CDR1 and CDR2 are MNHEY and SVGAGI. DNA for the CDR3: TGTGCCAGCACCGCCTTTGGGACCCAGTACTTC. Its translation: CASTAFGTQYF.

This clonotype was observed a handful of times. The V call is TRBV27, the J call TRBJ2-7; 7 bases are shared with TRBD1. This CDR3 comprises 14 residues. V was pared by 3 bases and J by 6 bases, with 8 bases of the junction left unmatched. CDR1 and CDR2 (germline): MNHEY, SMNVEV (reference sequence). The CDR3 protein is CASSFRDSVFEQYF. The CDR3, as DNA: TGTGCCAGCAGTTTTAGGGACAGCGTATTCGAGCAGTACTTC.

For the CDR3, the DNA is TGTGCCAGCGCCAGCGGGAGCTCCTACAATGAGCAGTTCTTC. Translated, it gives CASASGSSYNEQFF. J is TRBJ2-1 and V is TRBV27; 8 nucleotides align to TRBD2. J gave up 0 bases and V 8 bases, and 3 bases lay outside the gene matches. The V gene's germline CDR1 is MNHEY and CDR2 SMNVEV (reference sequence). This CDR3 has 14 residues.

V usage is TRBV7-7 and J usage is TRBJ2-5, with 8 bases that match TRBD1. Germline CDR1 SSHAT, CDR2 FNYEAQ (reference sequence). V trimming: 3 bases; J trimming: 5 bases; junction bases outside the gene matches: 5. CDR3 length: 14 amino acids. This CDR3 is CASSFKAGGETQYF. CDR3 DNA sequence: TGTGCCAGCAGCTTTAAAGCAGGGGGCGAGACCCAGTACTTC.

The gene calls are TRBV27 and TRBJ2-7; 7 nucleotides match TRBD1. The CDR3 is made up of 12 amino acids. The germline gives CDR1 MNHEY, CDR2 SMNVEV (reference sequence). Germline trimming cut 11 bases from V and 3 bases from J; bases unmatched to any gene: 7. The CDR3 sequence: CAFPDRHYEQYF. CDR3 nucleotides: TGTGCCTTCCCGGACAGGCACTACGAGCAGTACTTC.

This clonotype was counted between two and nine times. This chain connects TRBV7-2 to TRBJ1-5; D may be TRBD1 (5 bases). The length of the CDR3 is 15 residues. Germline values: CDR1 SGHTA, CDR2 FQGNSA. The V end lost 3 bases, the J end lost 0 bases, and 9 bases lay between the germline ends. CDR3 in DNA: TGTGCCAGCAGCTTGGGGACCTATAGCAATCAGCCCCAGCATTTT. Translated: CASSLGTYSNQPQHF.

This clonotype was picked up many times. This chain uses TRBV10-3 with TRBJ2-7; D gene ambiguous. CDR3 length: 13 amino acids. Germline V gene sequence: CDR1 ENHRY, CDR2 SYGVKD. V was trimmed by 6 bases and J by 0 bases, leaving 9 bases between them. The CDR3, as DNA: TGTGCCATCAGAACTGCTAGCTCCTACGAGCAGTACTTC. Amino acids: CAIRTASSYEQYF.

The chain uses TRBV20-1 and TRBJ1-1, with D possibly matching TRBD1 (5 bases). Trimming stripped 0 bases from V and 3 bases from J, with 14 bases between. The CDR3 runs 15 residues. Germline CDR1 and CDR2: DFQATT and SNEGSKA (reference sequence). CDR3 sequence: CSARDRVRGDTEAFF. In nucleotides, the CDR3 is TGCAGTGCTAGAGATCGGGTAAGGGGCGACACTGAAGCTTTCTTT.